This T cell receptor beta chain was recorded in a study of blood T cells in healthy people across ages. Whole-study results and caveats: More naive CD4+ cells and higher diversity marked long-lived donors relative to aged donors.

A sample-barcoded 5' primer and a J-beta primer mix were used in a second PCR of roughly 7 to 12 cycles. TCRdb called the 5' RACE reads again in MiXCR, with one record for every CDR3 protein. Of roughly 1,700,000 distinct CDR3 sequences detected, 28% appear once; the ten largest clones hold more than 6%. Only a few counts were recorded for this clonotype. The target antigen is unknown. The CDR3 totals 16 residues. Looked up from germline, CDR1 is ENHRY and CDR2 is SYGVKD. The junction had 10 bases not matched to a gene; V was cut back by 3 bases and J by 8 bases. This sequence was found in a woman in her twenties or thirties in good health. V gene TRBV10-3 combines with J gene TRBJ2-1, with 10 bases that match TRBD1. The sample was blood. The CDR3 loop reads CAISEGGTGAIDEQFF. The CDR3 region has the DNA TGTGCCATCAGTGAAGGGGGGACAGGGGCAATCGATGAGCAGTTCTTC.